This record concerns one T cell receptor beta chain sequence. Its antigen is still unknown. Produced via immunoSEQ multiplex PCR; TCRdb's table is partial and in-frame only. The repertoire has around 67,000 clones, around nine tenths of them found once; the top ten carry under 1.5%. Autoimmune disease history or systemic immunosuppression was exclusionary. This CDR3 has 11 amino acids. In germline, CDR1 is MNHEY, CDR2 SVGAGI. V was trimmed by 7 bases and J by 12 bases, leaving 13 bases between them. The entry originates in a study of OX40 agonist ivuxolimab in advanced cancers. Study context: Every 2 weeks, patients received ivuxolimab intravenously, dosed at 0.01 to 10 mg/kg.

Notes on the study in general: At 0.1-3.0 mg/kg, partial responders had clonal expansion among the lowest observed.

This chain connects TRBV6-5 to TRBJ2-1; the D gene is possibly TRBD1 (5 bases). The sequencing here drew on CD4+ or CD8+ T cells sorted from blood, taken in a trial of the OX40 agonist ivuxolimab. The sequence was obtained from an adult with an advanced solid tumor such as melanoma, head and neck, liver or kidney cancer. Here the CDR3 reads CASTQGIAQFF. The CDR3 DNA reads TGTGCCAGCACCCAGGGTATCGCGCAGTTCTTC.